The present T cell receptor (beta chain) was sequenced within a study of blood T cell repertoires in COVID-19. Study details: COVID-19 samples collected from the United States, Italy and Spain covered acute and convalescent phases.

V was pared by 5 bases and J by 2 bases, with 6 bases of the junction left unmatched. Germline CDR1 LGHDT, CDR2 YNNKEL (reference sequence). The CDR3 loop spans 17 amino acids. The method was immunoSEQ multiplex PCR; TCRdb's version includes in-frame clones alone and lacks a portion of them. The sample comprises more than 110,000 clones, about 88% of which are singletons, and under 6% rests with the top ten. At least ten counts were recorded for this clone. The source material was peripheral blood. The TCR was taken from a human donor in a cohort sampled during active COVID-19. The chain is built from TRBV3-1 (or the pseudogene TRBV3-2) and TRBJ2-3; 14 bases align to TRBD2. CDR3 sequence: CASSSWTSGGLTDTQYF. The CDR3 coding sequence is TGTGCCAGCAGCTCCTGGACTAGCGGGGGGCTCACAGATACGCAGTATTTT.